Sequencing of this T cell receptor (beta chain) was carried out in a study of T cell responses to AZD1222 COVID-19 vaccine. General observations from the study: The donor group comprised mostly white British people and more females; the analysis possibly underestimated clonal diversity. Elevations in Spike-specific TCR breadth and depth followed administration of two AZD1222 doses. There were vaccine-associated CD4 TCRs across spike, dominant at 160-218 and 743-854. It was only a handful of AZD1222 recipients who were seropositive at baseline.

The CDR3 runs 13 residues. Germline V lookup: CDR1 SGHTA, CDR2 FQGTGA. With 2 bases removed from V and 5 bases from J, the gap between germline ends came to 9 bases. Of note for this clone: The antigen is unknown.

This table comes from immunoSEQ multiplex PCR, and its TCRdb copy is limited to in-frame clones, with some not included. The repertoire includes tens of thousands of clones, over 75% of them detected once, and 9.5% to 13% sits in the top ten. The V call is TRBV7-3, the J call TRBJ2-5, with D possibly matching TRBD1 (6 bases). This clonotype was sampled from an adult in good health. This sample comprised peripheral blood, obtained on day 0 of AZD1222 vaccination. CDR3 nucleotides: TGTGCCAGCAGCTTAGGGACACGGGAGACCCAGTACTTC. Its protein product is CASSLGTRETQYF.